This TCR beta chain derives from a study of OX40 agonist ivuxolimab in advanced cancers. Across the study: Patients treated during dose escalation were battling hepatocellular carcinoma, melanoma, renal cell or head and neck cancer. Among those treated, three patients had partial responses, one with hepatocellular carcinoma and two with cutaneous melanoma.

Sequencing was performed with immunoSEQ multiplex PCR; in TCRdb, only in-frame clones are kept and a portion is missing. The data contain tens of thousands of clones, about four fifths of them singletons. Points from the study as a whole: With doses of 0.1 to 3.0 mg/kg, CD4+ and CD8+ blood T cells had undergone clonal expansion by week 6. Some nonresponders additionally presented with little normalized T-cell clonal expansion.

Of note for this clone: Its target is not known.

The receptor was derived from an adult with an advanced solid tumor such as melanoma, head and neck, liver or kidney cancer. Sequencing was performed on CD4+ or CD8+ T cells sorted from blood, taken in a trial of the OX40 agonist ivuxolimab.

The CDR3 sequence is CAWSERSYGYTF. CDR3 sequence (DNA): TGTGCCTGGAGTGAAAGGAGCTATGGCTACACCTTC. This chain uses TRBV30 with TRBJ1-2, with D unresolved. This CDR3 is built from 12 residues. CDR1 and CDR2 (germline): GTSNPN, SVGIG (reference sequence). Between the trimmed V and J ends, which lost 1 base and 4 bases, there was a span of 7 bases.